This TCR beta chain was captured by sequencing in a study of blood T cell repertoires in COVID-19. Original data processing: Reference gene primer amplification in the assay estimated nucleated cell counts. Measured with immunoSEQ multiplex PCR; TCRdb has only the in-frame clones, and not every one. V, J and clone size reflect that table, while D and trimming were determined from the DNA. The table records 200,000 to 250,000 clones, about 79% of them present only once. Germline CDR1 and CDR2: LNHNV and YYDKDF (reference sequence). The V and J ends lost 6 bases and 4 bases, in that order; junction bases with no gene match: 3. This CDR3 spans 13 amino acids. Living in about two dozen US areas, the participants were between 18 and 89 years of age.

The chain links TRBV15 to TRBJ1-5; the match to TRBD1 covers 7 bases. The sequence derives from a woman aged 55-75 years who had recovered from COVID-19. Sequenced sample: PBMCs or T cells enriched from blood (not recorded which). The CDR3, as DNA: TGTGCCACCAGTAGGGGACAGAATCAGCCCCAGCATTTT. It yields the protein CATSRGQNQPQHF.